The 14 T cell receptor beta chains given below trace back to one sample, sequenced in a study of T cells in Graves' hyperthyroidism and ophthalmopathy. There were TCR beta CDR3 regions amplified from RNA transcripts. The HTBI set primed first-round TCR CDR3 RT-PCR. One entry per CDR3 protein, called by TCRdb with MiXCR from the multiplex PCR reads. Of some 400,000 distinct CDR3 sequences in the sample, approximately 14% were seen once. The specimen sequenced was blood. These receptors all stem from a woman in her fifties or sixties with Graves' hyperthyroidism.

This clonotype was seen ten or more times. The chain has TRBV6-1 and TRBJ2-3; TRBD2 agrees at 15 bases. The V gene's germline CDR1 is MNHNS and CDR2 SASEGT. The ends lost 5 bases at V and 3 bases at J; junction bases unmatched: 3. The CDR3 is 16 amino acids. CDR3 loop: CASSRGTSGRTDTQYF. CDR3 DNA sequence: TGTGCCAGCAGTAGGGGGACTAGCGGGAGGACAGATACGCAGTATTTT.

The J gene is TRBJ2-2, the V gene TRBV6-4; perhaps TRBD1 as D (6 bases). The germline V gene has CDR1 MRHNA and CDR2 SNTAGT. Trimming shortened V by 8 bases and J by 4 bases, and 17 bases separated the two germline ends. This CDR3 contains 15 residues. CDR3 nucleotides: TGTGCCAGCCGGGACACCTCGATTGGCACCGGGGAGCTGTTTTTT. Translation: CASRDTSIGTGELFF.

This clonotype was detected many times. One end of the junction varies from germline; a read error may be responsible. The chain joins TRBV7-9 to TRBJ2-3; TRBD1 or TRBD2 may be the D gene (5 bases each). Germline values: CDR1 SEHNR, CDR2 FQNEAQ (reference sequence). The CDR3 contains 14 residues. This chain's CDR3 is CAVRDRPSTDTQYF. The CDR3 DNA is TGTGCCGTAAGGGACCGCCCAAGCACAGATACGCAATATTTT.

The chain employs TRBV19 and TRBJ1-2; 9 positions agree with TRBD1. CDR1 and CDR2 (germline): LNHDA, SQIVND (reference sequence). After removal of 4 bases from V and 7 bases from J, the junction contained 7 bases not matched to a gene. The length of the CDR3 is 14 residues. CDR3 residues: CASSTTGTGSGYTF. In nucleotides, the CDR3 is TGTGCCAGTAGTACCACCGGGACAGGGTCTGGCTACACCTTC.

This chain uses TRBV11-2 with TRBJ2-1; TRBD2 aligns across 9 bases. V shed 5 bases and J 4 bases; nucleotides not matched to a gene: 9. CDR3 length equals 16 residues. Germline CDR1 is SGHAT and CDR2 is FQNNGV. The CDR3 DNA reads as TGTGCCAGCAGCGTAGGAGTGGGACTAGCTTACAATGAGCAGTTCTTC. Translated, it gives CASSVGVGLAYNEQFF.

This clonotype has just a few counts. The rearrangement uses TRBV30 and TRBJ2-5, with D possibly matching TRBD1 (5 bases). The CDR3 has 12 residues. V was cut by 2 bases and J by 5 bases, with 9 bases left in between. Germline lookup yields CDR1 GTSNPN and CDR2 SVGIG (reference sequence). DNA of the CDR3: TGTGCCTGGAGTCTAGGGGTGGAGACCCAGTACTTC. It translates to CAWSLGVETQYF.

The genes are TRBV19 and TRBJ2-7, with no clear D. Germline V gene data show CDR1 as LNHDA and CDR2 as SQIVND (reference sequence). V was trimmed by 0 bases and J by 4 bases, leaving 7 bases between them. This CDR3 contains 13 residues. The CDR3 DNA reads as TGTGCCAGTAGTATAGAATGGGCGTACGAGCAGTACTTC. Translation: CASSIEWAYEQYF.

This clonotype has just a few counts. V and J are TRBV5-1 and TRBJ2-1; 15 positions match TRBD2. J was trimmed by 0 bases and V by 4 bases; bases with no gene match: 8. The CDR3 consists of 19 residues. The germline V gene has CDR1 SGHRS and CDR2 YFSETQ. CDR3 bases: TGCGCCAGCAGCACCCCCGGACTAGCGGGAGGGAGCTCCTACAATGAGCAGTTCTTC. Encoded protein: CASSTPGLAGGSSYNEQFF.

This clonotype was seen many times. The chain has TRBV11-2 and TRBJ1-3; no firm D call. V gave up 3 bases and J gave up 0 bases, with 9 bases separating them. Germline V gene lookup returns CDR1 SGHAT and CDR2 FQNNGV. This CDR3 is 15 amino acids long. The CDR3 loop reads CASSLDARSGNTIYF. As DNA, the CDR3 is TGTGCCAGCAGCTTGGACGCCCGCTCTGGAAACACCATATATTTT.

This clonotype showed up many times. In DNA form, the CDR3 reads TGTGCCAGCAGCTCAGGACTAGCGGGAGATTTTTCAGATACGCAGTATTTT. This sequence encodes CASSSGLAGDFSDTQYF. The V call is TRBV7-8, the J call TRBJ2-3; TRBD2 matches at 13 bases. CDR1 is SGHVS and CDR2 is FQNEAQ in the germline V gene. The CDR3 sequence is 17 residues long. V dropped 4 bases and J dropped 4; count of bases not matched to a gene: 8.

V is TRBV15 and J is TRBJ2-5, with D perhaps TRBD1 (6 bases). Germline V CDR1 and CDR2: LNHNV, YYDKDF (reference sequence). V dropped 1 base and J dropped 3 bases, with 12 bases sitting between them. The CDR3 runs 15 residues. CDR3: CATSRGDTGKETQYF. In DNA, the CDR3 is TGTGCCACCAGCAGAGGGGACACAGGAAAAGAGACCCAGTACTTC. Using reference TRBV15 and TRBJ2-5 for the parts outside the CDR3, the full variable domain is DAMVIQNPRYQVTQFGKPVTLSCSQTLNHNVMYWYQQKSSQAPKLLFHYYDKDFNNEADTPDNFQSRRPNTSFCFLDIRSPGLGDTAMYLCATSRGDTGKETQYFGPGTRLLVL.

This clonotype was found many times. The chain is built from TRBV6-2 or TRBV6-3 and TRBJ2-7; D is possibly TRBD1 (6 bases). Germline CDR1 and CDR2: MNHEY and SVGEGT. The CDR3 has 14 residues. Trimming shortened V by 3 bases and J by 0 bases, and 9 bases separated the two germline ends. The CDR3 bases are TGTGCCAGCAGTTATTTGGGGGCCTCCTACGAGCAGTACTTC. It translates to CASSYLGASYEQYF.

The sample holds many counts of this clonotype. This chain joins TRBV7-3 and TRBJ2-3; TRBD2 aligns across 8 bases. Per germline, CDR1 SGHTA and CDR2 FQGTGA. The CDR3 extends over 15 amino acids. With V trimmed by 6 bases and J by 0 bases, 5 bases remained unmatched. The chain's CDR3 is CASRETSASTDTQYF. The CDR3 region has the DNA TGTGCCAGCAGGGAGACTAGCGCTAGCACAGATACGCAGTATTTT.

Regarding this clonotype: A much larger clone is a single base away; this may be a read error. The chain is built from TRBV30 and TRBJ2-7, with 8 bases lining up with TRBD1. The V segment lost 3 bases and the J segment 2 bases; nucleotides outside the gene matches: 3. The CDR3 is made up of 13 amino acids. Germline V CDR1 and CDR2: GTSNPN, SVGIG (reference sequence). The chain's CDR3 is CAWRGTGPYEQYF. The CDR3 nucleotides read TGTGCCTGGAGAGGGACAGGCCCCTACGAGCAGTACTTC.